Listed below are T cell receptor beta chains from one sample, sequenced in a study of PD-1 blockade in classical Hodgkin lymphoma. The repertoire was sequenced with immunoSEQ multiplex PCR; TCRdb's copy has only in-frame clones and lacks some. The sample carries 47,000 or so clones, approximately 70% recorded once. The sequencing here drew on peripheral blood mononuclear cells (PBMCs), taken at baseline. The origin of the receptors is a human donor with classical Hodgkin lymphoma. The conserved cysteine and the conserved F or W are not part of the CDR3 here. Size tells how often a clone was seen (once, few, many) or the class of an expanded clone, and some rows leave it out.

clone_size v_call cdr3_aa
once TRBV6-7 ASSYLPMFNYGYT
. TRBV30 AWRAVVVGYT
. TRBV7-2 ASSRSDDYGYT
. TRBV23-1 ASSRNGWQLQETQY
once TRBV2 ASSVGANTEAF
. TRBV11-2 ASSLETGTEQY
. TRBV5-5 ASSLILVTGSEQY
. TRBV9 ASSVGSGSTDTQY
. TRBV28 ASSAPGQGEETQY
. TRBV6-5 ASSPGTGEQY